This TCR beta chain was identified during a study of cytomegalovirus exposure and HLA in healthy donors. General study results and limits: The tendency of first-cohort TCR clusters to co-occur in the 90 to 150 validation repertoires emerged from a later analysis. Investigators reported 150 to 200 TCR beta chains as tied to cytomegalovirus.

Assay: immunoSEQ multiplex PCR; the TCRdb copy retains only in-frame clones and omits some. This table has just over 80,000 clones, 96% appearing once. As to this clone: The antigen is not known.

V was pared by 2 bases and J by 5 bases, with 7 bases of the junction left unmatched. Germline V gene sequence: CDR1 MNHEY, CDR2 SVGAGI. The CDR3 sequence is 15 residues long. This receptor was obtained from a young woman in good health and CMV-seronegative. The sequencing sample was made of PBMCs. The chain uses TRBV6-5 and TRBJ2-7; 9 bases are a match to TRBD2. The CDR3 DNA reads as TGTGCCAGCAGTTACCCCGGGACTAGCAGCAACGAGCAGTACTTC. As protein: CASSYPGTSSNEQYF.